This T cell receptor beta chain was identified in a study of cytomegalovirus exposure and HLA in healthy donors. Study-wide points: Across HLA loci, a later analysis found differing TCR association rates, with DRB1 most and HLA-C fewest. A later analysis reported that several of the most significant clusters appeared to be linked to common viral pathogens, among them Epstein-Barr virus. Using a false discovery rate of 0.05, a later analysis showed that 16,000 or so TCR beta sequences were associated with HLA alleles. For TCR beta chains, V- and J-gene trimming was later linked to a missense DCLRE1C variant.

To note about this clone: The target antigen is unknown.

PCR involved 60 Vbeta and 13 Jbeta primers. Assay used: immunoSEQ multiplex PCR; TCRdb lists only in-frame clones, some missing. The table has about 120,000 clones, approximately 72% seen once. The CDR3 length is 15 residues. V was cut by 0 bases and J by 1 base, with 9 bases left in between. From germline, CDR1 is MNHNY and CDR2 SVGAGI (reference sequence). This clonotype was obtained from a man younger than 30 in good health and CMV-seronegative. Sequencing was carried out using PBMCs. V gene TRBV6-6 combines with J gene TRBJ1-1; possibly TRBD1 for D (5 bases). CDR3: CASSYSRGANTEAFF. The DNA for the CDR3 is TGTGCCAGCAGTTACTCTCGCGGGGCGAACACTGAAGCTTTCTTT.